Listed here is a single TCR beta chain. TCRdb reanalysed the RT-PCR reads using MiXCR and keeps one entry per CDR3 protein. This table has over 400,000 distinct CDR3 sequences, 16% appearing once. V was cut by 5 bases and J by 1 base, with 9 bases left in between. The CDR3 runs to 14 residues. Germline CDR1 SGDLS, CDR2 YYNGEE. These data come from a study of patients and donors after allogeneic stem cell transplantation. The sequencing input was blood, either unsorted or a sorted T cell fraction (not recorded which). This TCR was recovered from a human donor who was either an allogeneic HSCT recipient or a stem cell or donor lymphocyte infusion donor (not recorded which). It is not recorded whose cells these are; they may come from a transplant donor. This rearrangement joins TRBV9 to TRBJ2-2; D ambiguous. The chain's CDR3 is CASRGRLNTGELFF. CDR3 nucleotides: TGTGCCAGCAGAGGACGGTTGAACACCGGGGAGCTGTTTTTT.